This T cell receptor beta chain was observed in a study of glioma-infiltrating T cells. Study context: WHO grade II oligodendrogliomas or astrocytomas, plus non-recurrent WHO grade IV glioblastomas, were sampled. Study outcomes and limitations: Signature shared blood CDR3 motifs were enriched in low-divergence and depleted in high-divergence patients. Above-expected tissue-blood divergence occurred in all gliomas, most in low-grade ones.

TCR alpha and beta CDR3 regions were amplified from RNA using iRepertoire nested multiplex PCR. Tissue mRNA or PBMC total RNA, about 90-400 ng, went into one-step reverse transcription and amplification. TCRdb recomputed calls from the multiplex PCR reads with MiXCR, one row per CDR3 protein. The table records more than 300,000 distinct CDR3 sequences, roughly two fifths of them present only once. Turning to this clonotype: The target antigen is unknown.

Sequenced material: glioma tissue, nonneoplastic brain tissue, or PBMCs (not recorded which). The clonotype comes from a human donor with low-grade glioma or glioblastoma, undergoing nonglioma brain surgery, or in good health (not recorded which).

The CDR3 DNA reads as TGCAGTGTCGGGCAAGGGAGTTACGAGCAGTTCTTC. This codes for CSVGQGSYEQFF. V and J are TRBV20-1 and TRBJ2-1; D is possibly TRBD2 (5 bases). Germline V gene sequence: CDR1 DFQATT, CDR2 SNEGSKA (reference sequence). This CDR3 comprises 12 residues. Trimming cost V 7 bases and J 10 bases, with 17 bases left between them.